The clone carrying this T cell receptor (beta chain) was seen a handful of times. Its specificity is unknown. The V gene's germline CDR1 is ENHRY and CDR2 SYGVKD. The CDR3 runs to 14 residues. V lost 6 bases, J lost 9 bases, and 9 bases stayed unmatched. Quantitative 5'-RACE with molecular barcodes was used to make the TCR beta libraries. Via MiXCR, TCRdb re-called the 5' RACE reads, giving one row per CDR3 protein. The data show around 890,000 distinct CDR3 sequences, with approximately 12% seen just once and under 0.6% held by the top ten. This specimen comes from a study of CD8 T cells in ankylosing spondylitis. Study conclusions and caveats: Apparently characteristic of ankylosing spondylitis blood was a TCR beta motif (roughly eight highly homologous variants). Disease-associated clonotypes exhibited CD8+ identity and were relatively infrequent in peripheral blood. Disease-linked clones reportedly showed significant enrichment in matched ankylosing spondylitis synovial fluid. Prior literature has documented some motif variants in synovial fluid and blood from reactive arthritis.

This rearrangement joins TRBV10-3 to TRBJ2-1, with TRBD1 identical over 9 bases. The source material was blood, either unsorted or a sorted T cell fraction (not recorded which). The TCR comes from a male donor with ankylosing spondylitis. The CDR3 spells CAIRRDRESGEQFF. As DNA, the CDR3 is TGTGCCATCAGAAGGGACAGGGAAAGCGGTGAGCAGTTCTTC.